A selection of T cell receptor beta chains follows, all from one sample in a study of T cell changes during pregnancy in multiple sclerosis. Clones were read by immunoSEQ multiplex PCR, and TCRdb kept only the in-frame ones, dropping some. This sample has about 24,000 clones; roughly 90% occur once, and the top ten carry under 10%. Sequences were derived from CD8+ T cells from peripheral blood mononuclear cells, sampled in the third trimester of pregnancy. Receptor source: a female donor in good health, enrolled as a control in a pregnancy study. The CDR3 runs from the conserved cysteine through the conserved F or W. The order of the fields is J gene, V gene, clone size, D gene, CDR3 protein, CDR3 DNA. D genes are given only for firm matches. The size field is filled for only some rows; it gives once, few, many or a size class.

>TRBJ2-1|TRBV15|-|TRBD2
CATAGAGVNEQFF
TGTGCCACCGCCGGGGCGGGGGTCAATGAGCAGTTCTTC
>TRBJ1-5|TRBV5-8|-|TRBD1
CASTHPTGDQPQHF
TGTGCCAGCACCCATCCGACAGGGGACCAGCCCCAGCATTTT
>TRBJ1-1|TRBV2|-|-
CASSDEGRTEAFF
TGTGCCAGCAGTGACGAGGGTCGCACTGAAGCTTTCTTT
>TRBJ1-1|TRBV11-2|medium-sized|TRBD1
CASSAGGQAEAFF
TGTGCCAGCAGCGCAGGGGGTCAAGCTGAAGCTTTCTTT
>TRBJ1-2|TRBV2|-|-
CASSEEGNYGYTF
TGTGCCAGCAGTGAAGAGGGGAACTATGGCTACACCTTC
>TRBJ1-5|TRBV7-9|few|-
CASSLTSDNLNQPQHF
TGTGCCAGCAGCTTAACGTCAGACAACCTCAATCAGCCCCAGCATTTT
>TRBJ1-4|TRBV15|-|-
CATQSRRAGGSEKLFF
TGTGCCACGCAGTCCCGCAGGGCTGGGGGGAGTGAAAAACTGTTTTTT
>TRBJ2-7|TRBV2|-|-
CASSEAQSPYEQYF
TGTGCCAGCAGTGAAGCTCAGTCCCCCTACGAGCAGTACTTC
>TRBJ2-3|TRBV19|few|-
CASSGTSTDTQYF
TGTGCCAGTAGCGGGACTAGCACAGATACGCAGTATTTT
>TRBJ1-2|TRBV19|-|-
CASSPSQGWSGYTF
TGTGCCAGTAGTCCCTCACAGGGATGGAGTGGCTACACCTTC
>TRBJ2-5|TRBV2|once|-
CASSEFRDNLYQETQYF
TGTGCCAGCAGTGAATTTCGGGACAACTTGTACCAAGAGACCCAGTACTTC
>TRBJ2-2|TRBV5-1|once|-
CASSFISGTGELFF
TGCGCCAGCAGTTTCATTAGCGGCACCGGGGAGCTGTTTTTT
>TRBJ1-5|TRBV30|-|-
CAWRIQIPLNQPQHF
TGTGCCTGGAGAATTCAGATACCCCTTAATCAGCCCCAGCATTTT
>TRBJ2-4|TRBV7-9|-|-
CASSYDSYIQYF
TGTGCCAGCAGCTATGACAGTTACATTCAGTACTTC
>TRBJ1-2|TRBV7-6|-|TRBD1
CASSRGTIVDRVGYTF
TGTGCCAGCAGCCGAGGAACTATTGTCGACAGGGTGGGCTACACCTTC
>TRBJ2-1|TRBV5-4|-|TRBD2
CASSGTSNEQFF
TGTGCCAGCAGCGGGACTAGCAATGAGCAGTTCTTC
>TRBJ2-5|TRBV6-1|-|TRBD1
CASSDVFGQGQETQYF
TGTGCCAGCAGTGACGTATTTGGACAGGGCCAAGAGACCCAGTACTTC
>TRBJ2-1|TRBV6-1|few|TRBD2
CASSEYGGGNNEQFF
TGTGCCAGCAGTGAATACGGCGGGGGGAACAATGAGCAGTTCTTC
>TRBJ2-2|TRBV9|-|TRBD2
CASSVGWGGTGELFF
TGTGCCAGCAGCGTAGGGTGGGGGGGGACCGGGGAGCTGTTTTTT
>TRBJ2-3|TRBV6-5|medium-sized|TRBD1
CASSGDRVTDTQYF
TGTGCCAGCAGTGGAGACAGGGTCACAGATACGCAGTATTTT
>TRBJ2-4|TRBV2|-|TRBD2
CASSVPSGGDKPLAKNIQYF
TGTGCCAGCAGTGTACCTAGCGGGGGGGATAAACCCCTAGCCAAAAACATTCAGTACTTC
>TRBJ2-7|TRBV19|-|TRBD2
CASSPGLADYEQYF
TGTGCCAGTAGCCCGGGACTAGCAGATTACGAGCAGTACTTC
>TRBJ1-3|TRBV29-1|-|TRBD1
CSVLRAQTGGNTIYF
TGCAGCGTTCTACGCGCCCAGACAGGGGGAAACACCATATATTTT
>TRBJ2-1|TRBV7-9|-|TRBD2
CASSAETSGRYNEQFF
TGTGCCAGCAGCGCAGAGACTAGCGGGCGGTACAATGAGCAGTTCTTC
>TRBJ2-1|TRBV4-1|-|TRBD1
CASSQGGQVNEQFF
TGCGCCAGCAGCCAAGGGGGACAGGTAAATGAGCAGTTCTTC
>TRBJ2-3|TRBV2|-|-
CARSKGQGTTSTDTQYF
TGTGCCAGATCGAAGGGGCAGGGGACTACTAGCACAGATACGCAGTATTTT
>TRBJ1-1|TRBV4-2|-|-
CASSQVLGGTEAFF
TGTGCCAGCAGCCAAGTGCTAGGGGGTACTGAAGCTTTCTTT
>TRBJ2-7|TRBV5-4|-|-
CASSFGGNSDEQYF
TGTGCCAGCAGCTTCGGCGGGAATTCCGACGAGCAGTACTTC
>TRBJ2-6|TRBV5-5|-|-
CASSIRLGRGLSGANVLTF
TGTGCCAGCAGCATCCGACTCGGGCGGGGCCTCTCTGGGGCCAACGTCCTGACTTTC